This TCR beta chain was identified in a study of PD-1 blockade in classical Hodgkin lymphoma. Study-level findings and limits: Nothing has yet pinned down what causes the repertoire differences, possibly disease activity or prior therapy. Before treatment, TCR diversity in newly diagnosed patients was reportedly lower than in healthy donors. Patients newly diagnosed and complete responders had comparable baseline diversity.

Produced via immunoSEQ multiplex PCR; TCRdb's table is partial and in-frame only. The sample comprises about 72,000 clones, approximately 94% of which are singletons, and over 6.5% rests with the top ten. Exposure to brentuximab vedotin varied, and each patient had relapsed following autologous stem cell transplantation. Points on this clone: Antigen unknown. The same CDR3 is also encoded by other DNA sequences in this sample.

Germline lookup yields CDR1 SGHRS and CDR2 YFSETQ. V shed 2 bases and J shed 5 bases, with 4 bases lying between them. CDR3 length equals 11 residues. The sequencing used peripheral blood mononuclear cells (PBMCs), collected at baseline. V and J are TRBV5-1 and TRBJ2-5; no definite D call. This TCR was recovered from a human donor with classical Hodgkin lymphoma. Here the CDR3 DNA reads TGCGCCAGCAGCTTCGGGGAGACCCAGTACTTC. It specifies CASSFGETQYF.